This T cell receptor beta chain was sequenced in a study of cytomegalovirus exposure and HLA in healthy donors. On the study more broadly: Genetic ancestry analysis placed around 76% of the 350 to 500 donors that were genotyped in the Caucasian-associated cluster.

Primers for the PCR totalled 60 Vbeta and 13 Jbeta. Sequenced by immunoSEQ multiplex PCR; TCRdb stores in-frame clones only, minus some. The profile shows 150,000 or so clones, almost 80% of them singletons. The CDR3 is 13 residues long. From germline, CDR1 is SQVTM and CDR2 ANQGSEA. V was clipped by 4 bases and J by 7 bases; unmatched bases: 10. The study's findings and limits: In a later analysis, TCR beta V- and J-gene trimming was associated with a missense DCLRE1C variant. Earlier analysis looked at TCR beta V segments, and most were productive about 90% or about 30% of the time. Sequences of the TCR beta chain were said to predict the HLA-A and HLA-B alleles of most subjects accurately.

Note on this clone: The antigen remains undetermined.

This chain joins TRBV29-1 and TRBJ2-7; 7 positions match TRBD2. Sequencing was done on a sample of PBMCs. The receptor comes from a middle-aged man in good health and CMV-seropositive. This CDR3 is CSVGPASGEEQYF. As DNA, the CDR3 is TGCAGCGTTGGTCCGGCTAGCGGTGAAGAGCAGTACTTC.